Listed here are 20 T cell receptor beta chains from one sample, sequenced in a study of cytomegalovirus exposure and HLA in healthy donors. The PCR had 60 Vbeta and 13 Jbeta primers. The table came from immunoSEQ multiplex PCR; TCRdb's copy has only in-frame clones and leaves some out. The sample holds hundreds of thousands of clones, under 80% seen once. The sequencing input was PBMCs. The receptors here all came from a female donor in good health and CMV-seronegative.

The chain carries TRBV5-3 and TRBJ2-5, with D unresolved. Near its end, the DNA agrees better with TRBJ2-7, so the J call may be wrong. TRBV5-3 is noted as an ORF with a role that remains uncertain. The length of the CDR3 is 11 residues. CDR3 DNA sequence: TGTGCCAGAAGCTGCTCCTACGAGCAGTACTTC. As protein: CARSCSYEQYF.

This rearrangement joins TRBV28 to TRBJ2-3; D remains unclear. CDR3 length equals 14 residues. V was trimmed by 2 bases and J by 6 bases, leaving 12 bases between them. Germline V gene data show CDR1 as MDHEN and CDR2 as SYDVKM. CDR3 amino acids: CASSLTPEHDTQYF. CDR3 sequence (DNA): TGTGCCAGCAGTTTAACCCCTGAACACGATACGCAGTATTTT.

This clone was observed a few times. This sequence joins TRBV6-1 and TRBJ2-5; a weak D match, TRBD2 (6 bases). The tail of the sequence fits TRBJ2-7 better, so the J call may be wrong. The CDR3 is 14 residues long. The V gene's germline CDR1 is MNHNS and CDR2 SASEGT. CDR3 sequence reads: CASGEDGGYHEQYF. DNA of the CDR3: TGTGCCAGTGGAGAGGACGGGGGTTACCACGAGCAGTACTTC.

This clone has more than one count but fewer than ten. The chain links TRBV6-5 to TRBJ2-7; 9 nucleotides line up with TRBD2. Per germline, CDR1 MNHEY and CDR2 SVGAGI. The CDR3 totals 12 residues. The junction had 7 bases not matched to a gene; V was cut back by 10 bases and J by 6 bases. This CDR3 reads CATASGTIEQYF. The CDR3 region has the DNA TGTGCCACTGCTAGCGGGACAATCGAGCAGTACTTC.

This clone was recorded only once. The rearrangement links TRBV29-1 to TRBJ1-2; D perhaps matches TRBD1 (6 bases). Deletions cut 1 base from V and 0 bases from J, with 12 bases between. CDR1 and CDR2 (germline): SQVTM, ANQGSEA. The length of the CDR3 is 15 residues. The CDR3 loop is CSVEGTGLTNYGYTF. The CDR3 coding sequence is TGCAGCGTTGAAGGAACAGGGCTTACTAACTATGGCTACACCTTC.

V is TRBV28 and J is TRBJ2-5; 9 bases line up with TRBD2. The better agreement between TRBJ2-7 and the DNA end casts doubt on the J call. Germline CDR1 MDHEN, CDR2 SYDVKM. The CDR3 consists of 17 residues. In DNA, the CDR3 is TGTGCCAGCAGATCCTCCCTGGGAGCGGGGGGTGGATACGAGCAGTACTTC. Residues: CASRSSLGAGGGYEQYF.

This chain uses TRBV7-8 with TRBJ1-2; D is unresolved. Germline V CDR1 and CDR2: SGHVS, FQNEAQ. Trimming removed 2 bases from V and 5 bases from J, with 21 bases in between. This CDR3 has 17 residues. The CDR3 sequence: CASSLSRQRIDYYGYTF. The CDR3 nucleotides read TGTGCCAGCAGCTTAAGCCGGCAGCGTATCGATTATTATGGCTACACCTTC. The variable domain in full, with the rest retrieved from reference TRBV7-8 and TRBJ1-2, is GAGVSQSPRYKVAKRGQDVALRCDPISGHVSLFWYQQALGQGPEFLTYFQNEAQLDKSGLPSDRFFAERPEGSVSTLKIQRTQQEDSAVYLCASSLSRQRIDYYGYTFGSGTRLTVV.

The chain links TRBV27 to TRBJ2-3, with D tentatively TRBD1 (6 bases). V lost 5 bases and J lost 4, with 25 bases in between. The CDR3 extends over 18 amino acids. Germline V lookup: CDR1 MNHEY, CDR2 SMNVEV (reference sequence). The CDR3 protein is CASSPGIDRLLGADTQYF. For the CDR3, the DNA is TGTGCCAGCAGTCCCGGAATCGACAGGTTGCTGGGCGCAGATACGCAGTATTTT.

V gene TRBV20-1 combines with J gene TRBJ2-5; D is uncertain. Looked up from germline, CDR1 is DFQATT and CDR2 is SNEGSKA (reference sequence). V was shortened by 7 bases and J by 2 bases, with 8 bases between the two germline ends. There are 11 residues in the CDR3. CDR3 bases: TGCAGTGGGCAGACTCAAGAGACCCAGTACTTC. It encodes CSGQTQETQYF.

The chain employs TRBV27 and TRBJ2-5; TRBD1 matches at 10 bases. The J call may be mistaken, given a closer DNA end match to TRBJ2-7. This CDR3 spans 16 amino acids. Germline CDR1 MNHEY, CDR2 SMNVEV (reference sequence). In nucleotides, the CDR3 is TGTGCCAGCACCGAACCGGGACAGGGGACAACCTACGAGCAGTACTTC. Its translation: CASTEPGQGTTYEQYF.

The sample holds a few counts of this clone. V usage is TRBV11-2 and J usage is TRBJ2-2; 8 bases align to TRBD2. The CDR3 runs to 16 residues. The germline gives CDR1 SGHAT, CDR2 FQNNGV. The V gene end was trimmed by 5 bases and the J gene end by 4 bases; junction bases not matched to a gene: 9. The CDR3 DNA is TGTGCCAGCAGCCCCGGGCCGGGAGGGGCCACCGGGGAGCTGTTTTTT. This codes for CASSPGPGGATGELFF.

This chain connects TRBV7-6 to TRBJ1-1, with D possibly matching TRBD1 (5 bases). Germline loops: CDR1 SGHVS, CDR2 FNYEAQ. Trimming left V 5 bases short and J 2 bases short, with 9 bases between. This CDR3 contains 13 residues. The CDR3 is CASSRTGNTEAFF. The CDR3, as DNA: TGTGCCAGCAGCCGAACAGGAAACACTGAAGCTTTCTTT.

This clone was picked up a small number of times. The chain carries TRBV7-9 and TRBJ2-1; D may be TRBD2 (6 bases). This CDR3 has 15 amino acids. Germline values: CDR1 SEHNR, CDR2 FQNEAQ (reference sequence). V shed 5 bases and J shed 4 bases, with 15 bases lying between them. The CDR3, as DNA: TGTGCCAGCAGCCCAGTGGCGGGGCTTTACAATGAGCAGTTCTTC. Protein sequence: CASSPVAGLYNEQFF.

The chain has TRBV2 and TRBJ2-5, with D perhaps TRBD2 (6 bases). Trimming shortened V by 6 bases and J by 2 bases, and 13 bases separated the two germline ends. Per germline, CDR1 SNHLY and CDR2 FYNNEI. CDR3 length equals 14 residues. The CDR3 is CASSLFAGQETQYF. CDR3 bases: TGTGCCAGCAGCCTCTTTGCGGGACAAGAGACCCAGTACTTC. Variable domain in full (rest from reference TRBV2 and TRBJ2-5): EPEVTQTPSHQVTQMGQEVILRCVPISNHLYFYWYRQILGQKVEFLVSFYNNEISEKSEIFDDQFSVERPDGSNFTLKIRSTKLEDSAMYFCASSLFAGQETQYFGPGTRLLVL.

This clone showed up just a few times. V and J are TRBV4-1 and TRBJ2-7; the D gene is possibly TRBD1 (6 bases). Germline CDR1 MGHRA, CDR2 YSYEKL. V was cut by 0 bases and J by 2 bases, with 11 bases left in between. The CDR3 is 15 amino acids. The CDR3 region is CASSQEGGWTYEQYF. The CDR3 region has the DNA TGCGCCAGCAGCCAAGAAGGGGGTTGGACCTACGAGCAGTACTTC.

The J gene is TRBJ2-7, the V gene TRBV9; 7 nucleotides line up with TRBD1. Looked up from germline, CDR1 is SGDLS and CDR2 is YYNGEE. Germline trimming cut 4 bases from V and 3 bases from J; bases unmatched to any gene: 7. The CDR3 is made up of 14 amino acids. The CDR3: CASSPGTAIYEQYF. The DNA of the CDR3 is TGTGCCAGCAGCCCCGGGACAGCCATCTACGAGCAGTACTTC.

The genes are TRBV7-3 and TRBJ2-1; 12 bases are a match to TRBD2. CDR1 is SGHTA and CDR2 is FQGTGA in the germline V gene. The CDR3 totals 15 residues. After removal of 5 bases from V and 9 bases from J, the junction contained 8 bases not matched to a gene. CDR3 nucleotide sequence: TGTGCCAGCAGCCCCCGACTAGCGGGAGTTGGTGAGCAGTTCTTC. Translated, it gives CASSPRLAGVGEQFF. The full variable domain, rest sourced from reference TRBV7-3 and TRBJ2-1, is GAGVSQTPSNKVTEKGKYVELRCDPISGHTALYWYRQSLGQGPEFLIYFQGTGAADDSGLPNDRFFAVRPEGSVSTLKIQRTERGDSAVYLCASSPRLAGVGEQFFGPGTRLTVL.

This chain links TRBV5-6 with TRBJ2-3, with TRBD2 matching over 8 bases. V trimming: 3 bases; J trimming: 1 base; junction bases outside the gene matches: 4. Germline V CDR1 and CDR2: SGHDT, YYEEEE. CDR3 length: 15 residues. The CDR3 region has the DNA TGTGCCAGCAGCTGGGGAGCGGGGGGCACAGATACGCAGTATTTT. As protein: CASSWGAGGTDTQYF.

J is TRBJ2-5 and V is TRBV2; 12 bases are a match to TRBD1. The CDR3 is 16 amino acids. Germline loops: CDR1 SNHLY, CDR2 FYNNEI. The V gene end was trimmed by 4 bases and the J gene end by 11 bases; junction bases not matched to a gene: 14. CDR3: CASSAGAGTGGLEQYF. CDR3 in DNA: TGTGCCAGCAGTGCCGGTGCGGGGACAGGGGGCCTAGAGCAGTACTTC.

The V gene is TRBV10-3, the J gene TRBJ1-5; 7 nucleotides agree with TRBD1. This CDR3 spans 14 amino acids. CDR1 is ENHRY and CDR2 is SYGVKD in the germline V gene. The trim removed 6 bases at V and 5 bases at J, leaving 7 bases unmatched. This CDR3 is CAISNRGDYQPQHF. The CDR3 coding sequence is TGTGCCATCAGCAACAGGGGAGACTATCAGCCCCAGCATTTT.